The entry that follows covers one TCR beta chain sequence. The antigen is unknown. This sample stems from a study of STAT3 mutations in large granular lymphocyte leukemia. Findings and caveats of the study: Every T-cell large granular lymphocyte leukemia patient had at least one immunodominant TCR beta clonotype. After therapy, 6 of 18 patients switched clonotypes, all new clones STAT3 wild type.

The CDR3 totals 15 residues. CDR1 and CDR2 from the germline V gene are LGHNA and YSLEER. The V gene lost 0 bases and the J gene lost 0 bases, with 6 bases spanning the gap. This table comes from immunoSEQ multiplex PCR, and its TCRdb copy is limited to in-frame clones, with some not included. Counted here are roughly 9,700 clones, about 90% occurring once; the ten biggest clones make up over 25%. The receptor was isolated from a man between 60 and 70 years old with T-cell large granular lymphocyte leukemia. Some clones in this sample may be carry-over from other donors' samples. Material for sequencing was peripheral blood mononuclear cells. This chain connects TRBV4-3 to TRBJ1-5; D is unresolved. The CDR3 reads CASSQEVASNQPQHF. CDR3 DNA: TGCGCCAGCAGCCAAGAGGTGGCTAGCAATCAGCCCCAGCATTTT.